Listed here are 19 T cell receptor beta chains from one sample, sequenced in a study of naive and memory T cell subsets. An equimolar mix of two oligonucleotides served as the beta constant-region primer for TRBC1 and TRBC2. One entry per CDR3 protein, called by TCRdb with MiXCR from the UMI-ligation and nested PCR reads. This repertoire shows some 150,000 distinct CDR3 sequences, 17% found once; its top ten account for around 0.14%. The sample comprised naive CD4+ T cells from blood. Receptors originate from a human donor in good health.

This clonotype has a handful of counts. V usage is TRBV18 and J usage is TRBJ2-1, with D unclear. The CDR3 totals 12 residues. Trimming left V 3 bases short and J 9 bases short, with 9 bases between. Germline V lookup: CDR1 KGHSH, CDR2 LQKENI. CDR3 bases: TGTGCCAGCTCACCTGACCGAGGTGAGCAGTTCTTC. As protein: CASSPDRGEQFF.

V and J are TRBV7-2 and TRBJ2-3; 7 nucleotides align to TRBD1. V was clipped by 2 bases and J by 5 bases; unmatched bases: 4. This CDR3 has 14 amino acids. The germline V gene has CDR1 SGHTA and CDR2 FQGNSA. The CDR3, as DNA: TGTGCCAGCAGCTTAACAGGGGCGATAGATACGCAGTATTTT. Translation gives CASSLTGAIDTQYF.

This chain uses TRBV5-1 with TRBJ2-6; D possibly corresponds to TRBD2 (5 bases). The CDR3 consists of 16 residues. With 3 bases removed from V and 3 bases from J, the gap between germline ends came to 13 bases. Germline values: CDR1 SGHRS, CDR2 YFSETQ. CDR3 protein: CASSSPRDYGANVLTF. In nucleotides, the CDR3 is TGCGCCAGCAGCTCACCGAGGGATTATGGGGCCAACGTCCTGACTTTC.

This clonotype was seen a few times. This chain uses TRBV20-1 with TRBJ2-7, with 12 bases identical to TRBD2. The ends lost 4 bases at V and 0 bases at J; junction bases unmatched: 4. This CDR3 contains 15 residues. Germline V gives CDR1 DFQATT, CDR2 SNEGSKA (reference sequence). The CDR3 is CSATSGLAGSYEQYF. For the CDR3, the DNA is TGCAGTGCTACCTCGGGACTAGCGGGCTCCTACGAGCAGTACTTC.

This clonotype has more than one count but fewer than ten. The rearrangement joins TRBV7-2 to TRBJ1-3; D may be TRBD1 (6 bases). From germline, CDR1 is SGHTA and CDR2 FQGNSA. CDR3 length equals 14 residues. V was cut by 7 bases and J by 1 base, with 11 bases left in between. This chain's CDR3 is CASISTGSGNTIYF. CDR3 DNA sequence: TGTGCCAGCATTAGTACAGGGTCTGGAAACACCATATATTTT.

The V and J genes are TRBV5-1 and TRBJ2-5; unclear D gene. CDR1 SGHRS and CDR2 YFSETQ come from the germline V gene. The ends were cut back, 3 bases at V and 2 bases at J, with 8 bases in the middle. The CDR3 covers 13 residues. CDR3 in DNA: TGCGCCAGCAGCTCGACAATTCAAGAGACCCAGTACTTC. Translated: CASSSTIQETQYF.

The DNA for the CDR3 is TGTGCCAGTAGTTTGGGACAGGCGAGGAATGGCTACACCTTC. Protein product: CASSLGQARNGYTF. The rearrangement joins TRBV19 to TRBJ1-2; 8 bases align to TRBD1. Germline lookup yields CDR1 LNHDA and CDR2 SQIVND (reference sequence). Trimming cost V 5 bases and J 6 bases; bases outside gene matches: 8. The CDR3 is 14 amino acids.

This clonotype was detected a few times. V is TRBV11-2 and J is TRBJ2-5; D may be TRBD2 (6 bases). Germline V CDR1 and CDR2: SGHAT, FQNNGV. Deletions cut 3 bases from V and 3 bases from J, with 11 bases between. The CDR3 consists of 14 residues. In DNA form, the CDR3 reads TGTGCCAGCAGCTTCTCCCGGAGGGAAGAGACCCAGTACTTC. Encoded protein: CASSFSRREETQYF. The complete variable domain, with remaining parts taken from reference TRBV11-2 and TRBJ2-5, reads EAGVAQSPRYKIIEKRQSVAFWCNPISGHATLYWYQQILGQGPKLLIQFQNNGVVDDSQLPKDRFSAERLKGVDSTLKIQPAKLEDSAVYLCASSFSRREETQYFGPGTRLLVL.

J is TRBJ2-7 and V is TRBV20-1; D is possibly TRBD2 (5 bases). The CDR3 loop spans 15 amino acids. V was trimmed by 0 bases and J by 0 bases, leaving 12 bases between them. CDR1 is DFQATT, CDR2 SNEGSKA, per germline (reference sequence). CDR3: CSARDLRGSSYEQYF. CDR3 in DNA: TGCAGTGCTAGAGACCTGAGAGGGAGCTCCTACGAGCAGTACTTC.

The CDR3 reads CASSLGGKQFF. The CDR3, as DNA: TGTGCCAGCAGCTTAGGCGGAAAGCAGTTCTTC. V and J are TRBV7-7 and TRBJ2-1; D gene unclear. The V end was cut by 1 base, the J end by 11 bases, with 6 bases between. The CDR3 runs 11 residues. CDR1 and CDR2 (germline): SSHAT, FNYEAQ (reference sequence).

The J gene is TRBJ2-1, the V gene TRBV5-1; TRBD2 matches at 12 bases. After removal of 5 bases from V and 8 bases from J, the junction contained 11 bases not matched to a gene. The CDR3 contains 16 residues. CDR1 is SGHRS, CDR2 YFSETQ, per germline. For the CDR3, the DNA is TGCGCCAGCAGTTCCGGACTAGCGGGACTTGGGTATGAGCAGTTCTTC. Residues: CASSSGLAGLGYEQFF.

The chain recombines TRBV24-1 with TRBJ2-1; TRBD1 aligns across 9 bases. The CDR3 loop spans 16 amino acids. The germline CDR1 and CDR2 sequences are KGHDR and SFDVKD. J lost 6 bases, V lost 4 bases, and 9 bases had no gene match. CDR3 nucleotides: TGTGCCACCAGTGAAAAACAGGGGGCGGGTTCCAATGAGCAGTTCTTC. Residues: CATSEKQGAGSNEQFF.

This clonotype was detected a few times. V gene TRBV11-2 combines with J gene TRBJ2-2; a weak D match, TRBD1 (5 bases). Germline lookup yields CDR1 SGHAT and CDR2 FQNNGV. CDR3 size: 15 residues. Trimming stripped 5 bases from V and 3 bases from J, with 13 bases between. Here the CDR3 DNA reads TGTGCCAGCAGCGCAGGGCGTGTGTACACCGGGGAGCTGTTTTTT. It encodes CASSAGRVYTGELFF.

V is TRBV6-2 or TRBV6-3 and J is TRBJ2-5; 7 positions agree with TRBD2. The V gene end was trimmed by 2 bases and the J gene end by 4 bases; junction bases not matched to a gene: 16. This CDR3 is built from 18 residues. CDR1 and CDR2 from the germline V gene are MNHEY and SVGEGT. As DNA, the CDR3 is TGTGCCAGCAGTTACAACGCCCTCCTAGCGGCTGGGGGAGAGACCCAGTACTTC. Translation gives CASSYNALLAAGGETQYF.

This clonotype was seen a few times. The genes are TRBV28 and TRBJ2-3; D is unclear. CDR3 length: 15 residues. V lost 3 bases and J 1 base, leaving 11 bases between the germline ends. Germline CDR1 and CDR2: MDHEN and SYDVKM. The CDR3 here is CASSLPASGTDTQYF. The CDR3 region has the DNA TGTGCCAGCAGTTTGCCAGCGTCGGGCACAGATACGCAGTATTTT.

DNA for the CDR3: TGTGCCAGCAGCTTTGAAGATCAGCCCCAGCATTTT. Protein product: CASSFEDQPQHF. The chain carries TRBV7-9 and TRBJ1-5; D gene ambiguous. V gave up 3 bases and J gave up 5 bases, with 5 bases separating them. The germline V gene encodes CDR1 SEHNR and CDR2 FQNEAQ (reference sequence). The CDR3 contains 12 residues.

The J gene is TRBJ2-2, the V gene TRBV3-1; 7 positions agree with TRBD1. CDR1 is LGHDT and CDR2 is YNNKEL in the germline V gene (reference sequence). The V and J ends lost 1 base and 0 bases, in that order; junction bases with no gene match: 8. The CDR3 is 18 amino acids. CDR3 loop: CASSQVIVGTANTGELFF. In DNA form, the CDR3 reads TGTGCCAGCAGCCAAGTAATCGTCGGGACAGCGAACACCGGGGAGCTGTTTTTT.

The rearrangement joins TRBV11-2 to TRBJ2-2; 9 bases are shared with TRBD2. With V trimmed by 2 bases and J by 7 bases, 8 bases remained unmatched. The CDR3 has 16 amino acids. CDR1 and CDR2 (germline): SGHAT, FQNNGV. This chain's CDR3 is CASSLSGGRAGGELFF. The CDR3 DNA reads TGTGCCAGCAGCTTATCTGGCGGGAGGGCCGGCGGGGAGCTGTTTTTT.

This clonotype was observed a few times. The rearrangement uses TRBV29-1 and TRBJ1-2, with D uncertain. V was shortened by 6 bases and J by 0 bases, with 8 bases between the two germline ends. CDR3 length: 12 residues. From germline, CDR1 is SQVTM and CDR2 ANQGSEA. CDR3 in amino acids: CSVGSSNYGYTF. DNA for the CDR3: TGCAGCGTGGGGTCATCTAACTATGGCTACACCTTC.